These 24 T cell receptor beta chains were sequenced from one sample in a study of T cells in Graves' hyperthyroidism and ophthalmopathy. Template material for amplifying TCR beta CDR3 regions consisted of RNA transcripts. First-round RT-PCR of the TCR CDR3 relied on the HTBI primer set. Each CDR3 protein gets one entry after TCRdb re-called the multiplex PCR reads with MiXCR. The data contain more than 350,000 distinct CDR3 sequences, about 15% of them seen just once; the ten biggest clones take up about 20%. The sequencing input was blood. The receptors shown here come from a woman aged 60-70 years with Graves' ophthalmopathy.

CDR3 coding DNA: TGTGCCAGCTCAGCAAGTAGAGCGGGAGGTGGCACAGATACGCAGTATTTT. It specifies CASSASRAGGGTDTQYF. J is TRBJ2-3 and V is TRBV18, with 9 positions matching TRBD2. Germline V gene data show CDR1 as KGHSH and CDR2 as LQKENI. Losses at the gene ends were 5 bases for V and 1 base for J; bases not matched to a gene: 10. This CDR3 contains 17 residues.

A word on this clonotype: A read error may produce the germline difference seen at one junction end. J is TRBJ2-1 and V is TRBV28; D call uncertain. The germline V gene has CDR1 MDHEN and CDR2 SYDVKM. The CDR3 totals 13 residues. The CDR3 spells CASSPSERNEQLF. DNA for the CDR3: TGTGCCAGCAGCCCAAGTGAAAGGAATGAGCAGCTCTTC.

By share, this clonotype ranks as medium-sized. This chain uses TRBV7-2 with TRBJ2-3; 14 bases are shared with TRBD2. The V gene end was trimmed by 6 bases and the J gene end by 4 bases; junction bases not matched to a gene: 12. CDR1 and CDR2 from the germline V gene are SGHTA and FQGNSA. This CDR3 is built from 18 residues. The CDR3, as DNA: TGTGCCAGCAGGGACCGGACTAGCGGGAGGAGCGAGCCAGATACGCAGTATTTT. Translating gives CASRDRTSGRSEPDTQYF.

This chain connects TRBV20-1 to TRBJ2-7, with D possibly being TRBD2 (6 bases). V lost 2 bases and J lost 1, with 24 bases in between. Per germline, CDR1 DFQATT and CDR2 SNEGSKA (reference sequence). The CDR3 has 18 residues. CDR3 coding DNA: TGCAGTGCTAGATGGAGGGTCGGGGAGGCGTACGTTTCCTACGAGCAGTACTTC. Translating gives CSARWRVGEAYVSYEQYF.

This clonotype was seen repeatedly, ten times or more. The chain joins TRBV2 to TRBJ1-1; D is uncertain. Per germline, CDR1 SNHLY and CDR2 FYNNEI. V lost 7 bases and J lost 4, with 16 bases in between. This CDR3 is built from 14 residues. This CDR3 reads CASIDGFKGTEAFF. For the CDR3, the DNA is TGTGCCAGCATCGACGGGTTTAAGGGCACTGAAGCTTTCTTT.

This sequence joins TRBV29-1 and TRBJ2-2, with 8 bases aligning to TRBD2. The V and J ends lost 7 bases and 7 bases, in that order; junction bases with no gene match: 8. CDR3 length: 13 residues. In germline, CDR1 is SQVTM, CDR2 ANQGSEA. The CDR3 DNA is TGCAGCGGCGCAGCGGGAGTTTACGGGGAGCTGTTTTTT. This translates into CSGAAGVYGELFF.

The V and J genes are TRBV12-3 or TRBV12-4 and TRBJ2-7; 13 positions agree with TRBD2. The CDR3 extends over 17 amino acids. Unmatched junction bases numbered 6, after V lost 4 bases and J lost 0 bases. This CDR3 reads CASSWTSGGPSSYEQYF. The CDR3 nucleotides are TGTGCCAGCAGTTGGACTAGCGGGGGCCCGAGCTCCTACGAGCAGTACTTC.

The chain has TRBV5-8 and TRBJ1-5; D call uncertain. Trimming took off 1 base at V and 0 bases at J, with 8 bases between the two ends. CDR3 length equals 15 residues. Germline CDR1 is SGHTS and CDR2 is YDEGEE. The CDR3 region is CASSLSHNSNQPQHF. The CDR3 bases are TGTGCCAGCAGCTTGAGTCATAATAGCAATCAGCCCCAGCATTTT. Based on the CDR3 plus reference TRBV5-8 and TRBJ1-5, the full variable domain is EAGVTQSPTHLIKTRGQQATLRCSPISGHTSVYWYQQALGLGLQFLLWYDEGEERNRGNFPPRFSGRQFPNYSSELNVNALELEDSALYLCASSLSHNSNQPQHFGDGTRLSIL.

At least ten counts were recorded for this clonotype. The chain uses TRBV12-3 or TRBV12-4 and TRBJ2-1, with 13 bases matching TRBD2. The V and J ends lost 0 bases and 0 bases, in that order; junction bases with no gene match: 2. This CDR3 contains 18 residues. The CDR3 DNA follows: TGTGCCAGCAGTTTAGCACTAGCGGGAGGGAGCTCCTACAATGAGCAGTTCTTC. This gives the protein CASSLALAGGSSYNEQFF.

This sequence joins TRBV30 and TRBJ2-3; 9 bases are a match to TRBD2. Germline V gives CDR1 GTSNPN, CDR2 SVGIG (reference sequence). V lost 0 bases to trimming and J lost 3 bases; unmatched junction nucleotides: 7. CDR3 length equals 16 residues. This CDR3 is CAWSVDRLAETDTQYF. The CDR3, as DNA: TGTGCCTGGAGTGTCGACCGACTAGCGGAGACAGATACGCAGTATTTT.

The rearrangement joins TRBV19 to TRBJ2-1; TRBD2 agrees at 14 bases. Germline loops: CDR1 LNHDA, CDR2 SQIVND (reference sequence). J was trimmed by 9 bases and V by 6 bases; bases with no gene match: 7. The CDR3 has 15 amino acids. CDR3 DNA: TGTGCCAGTAGGACGAGACTAGCGGGAGGGGGTGAGCAGTTCTTC. This sequence encodes CASRTRLAGGGEQFF.

This clonotype appeared a single time. The chain links TRBV2 to TRBJ2-7; 7 bases match TRBD1. Per the germline V gene, CDR1 is SNHLY and CDR2 is FYNNEI. The CDR3 runs 13 residues. J gave up 2 bases and V 7 bases, and 5 bases lay outside the gene matches. The CDR3 coding sequence is TGTGCCAGCAAAGGGACAGAAGCCTACGAGCAGTACTTC. Its translation: CASKGTEAYEQYF.

This clonotype was counted at least ten times. In DNA, the CDR3 is TGTGCCAGCAGCCAAGATCCGGGACTCCTCTCCGAGACCCAGTACTTC. Translating gives CASSQDPGLLSETQYF. The chain links TRBV3-1 to TRBJ2-5, with D possibly TRBD2 on 6 matching bases. V was clipped by 0 bases and J by 5 bases, with 16 bases between them. The germline V gene encodes CDR1 LGHDT and CDR2 YNNKEL (reference sequence). This CDR3 has 16 amino acids.

The chain joins TRBV29-1 to TRBJ2-7; TRBD1 or TRBD2 may be the D gene (5 bases each). This CDR3 has 12 amino acids. Per germline, CDR1 SQVTM and CDR2 ANQGSEA. V lost 6 bases, J lost 4 bases, and 13 bases lay in between. CDR3 coding DNA: TGCAGCGTGGCCGGGACGGCTTACGAGCAGTACTTC. Its translation is CSVAGTAYEQYF.

This clonotype has at least ten counts. The chain combines TRBV28 with TRBJ1-1; D is possibly TRBD1 (5 bases). This CDR3 is built from 14 residues. V gave up 4 bases and J gave up 4 bases, with 13 bases separating them. The germline V gene encodes CDR1 MDHEN and CDR2 SYDVKM. CDR3: CASSSPRGGTEAFF. The CDR3 nucleotides are TGTGCCAGCAGTTCTCCCCGGGGGGGCACTGAAGCTTTCTTT.

This clonotype appeared many times. The chain carries TRBV10-3 and TRBJ2-3; 12 nucleotides agree with TRBD1. With 7 bases clipped from V and 4 bases from J, the junction kept 3 bases outside the gene matches. The CDR3 contains 14 residues. Germline V gives CDR1 ENHRY, CDR2 SYGVKD. The CDR3 nucleotides are TGTGCCATCAAAGGGACAGGGGGCGCAGATACGCAGTATTTT. This gives the protein CAIKGTGGADTQYF.

The chain links TRBV29-1 to TRBJ2-2; TRBD2 matches at 8 bases. The germline gives CDR1 SQVTM, CDR2 ANQGSEA. The CDR3 spans 15 residues. The DNA of the CDR3 is TGCAGTGTGGAGCCGGGAGGGGGAAACACCGGGGAGCTGTTTTTT. Amino acids: CSVEPGGGNTGELFF.

This clonotype was counted ten times or more. The chain recombines TRBV18 with TRBJ1-5; 12 bases are a match to TRBD1. Germline loops: CDR1 KGHSH, CDR2 LQKENI. V trimming: 6 bases; J trimming: 6 bases; junction bases outside the gene matches: 6. The CDR3 loop spans 15 amino acids. CDR3 coding DNA: TGTGCCAGCTCCCCGGGACAGGGGGCAAGTCAGCCCCAGCATTTT. Translated, it gives CASSPGQGASQPQHF.

J is TRBJ2-1 and V is TRBV6-1; D is perhaps TRBD1 (5 bases). V gave up 5 bases and J gave up 0 bases, with 14 bases separating them. This CDR3 region has 16 residues. CDR1 is MNHNS and CDR2 is SASEGT in the germline V gene. CDR3 in amino acids: CASSQRQPSSYNEQFF. The CDR3 bases are TGTGCCAGCAGTCAGCGACAGCCGAGCTCCTACAATGAGCAGTTCTTC.

This clonotype was detected many times. The chain is built from TRBV5-1 and TRBJ1-5, with D possibly matching TRBD1 (5 bases). The CDR3 is made up of 15 amino acids. The germline V and J ends were trimmed by 0 bases and 3 bases, with 10 bases remaining between them. CDR1 and CDR2 from the germline V gene are SGHRS and YFSETQ. This chain's CDR3 is CASSLVGGPNQPQHF. The CDR3 DNA reads as TGCGCCAGCAGCTTGGTGGGGGGACCCAATCAGCCCCAGCATTTT.

This clonotype was recorded many times. The genes are TRBV29-1 and TRBJ2-5; TRBD1 agrees at 7 bases. V lost 7 bases, J lost 1 base, and 6 bases stayed unmatched. Looked up from germline, CDR1 is SQVTM and CDR2 is ANQGSEA. The CDR3 is made up of 13 amino acids. The CDR3 spells CSGKGQFQETQYF. CDR3 sequence (DNA): TGCAGCGGAAAGGGACAGTTCCAAGAGACCCAGTACTTC.

The chain links TRBV10-3 to TRBJ2-3, with D uncertain. CDR1 is ENHRY and CDR2 is SYGVKD in the germline V gene. The CDR3 covers 14 residues. V was pared by 6 bases and J by 0 bases, with 10 bases between. CDR3 region: CAIRPPGSTDTQYF. The CDR3 DNA follows: TGTGCCATCAGGCCGCCGGGTAGCACAGATACGCAGTATTTT.

In this sample, this clonotype turned up a few times. V usage is TRBV5-6 and J usage is TRBJ2-1; D might be TRBD1 or TRBD2, each matching 5 bases. V lost 2 bases to trimming and J lost 2 bases, with 14 bases between them. CDR3 length equals 16 residues. The germline V gene has CDR1 SGHDT and CDR2 YYEEEE. Here the CDR3 DNA reads TGTGCCAGCAGCTTAGGGGTCGGGAATACCTACAATGAGCAGTTCTTC. This encodes CASSLGVGNTYNEQFF.

V is TRBV7-8 and J is TRBJ2-7; D possibly uses TRBD1 or TRBD2 (6 bases each). V gave up 5 bases and J gave up 3 bases, with 17 bases separating them. Germline V lookup: CDR1 SGHVS, CDR2 FQNEAQ. There are 15 residues in the CDR3. CDR3 nucleotides: TGTGCCAGCAGCCTAGGTACTAGGGGGGTCTACGAGCAGTACTTC. It is translated as CASSLGTRGVYEQYF.